This entry lists 10 T cell receptor beta chains sequenced from one sample in a study of blood T cell repertoires in COVID-19. The table came from immunoSEQ multiplex PCR; TCRdb's copy has only in-frame clones and leaves some out. The data contain 40,000 to 60,000 clones, around 86% of them singletons. Material for sequencing was peripheral blood. These receptors came from a man between 40 and 49 years old with active COVID-19.

The chain combines TRBV7-8 with TRBJ1-6; D is unresolved. Trimming shortened V by 4 bases and J by 2 bases, and 12 bases separated the two germline ends. CDR3 length: 16 residues. Germline V gene lookup returns CDR1 SGHVS and CDR2 FQNEAQ. The CDR3, as DNA: TGTGCCAGCAGCTCCCGGCCCACAGCCTATAATTCACCCCTCCACTTT. Amino acid sequence: CASSSRPTAYNSPLHF.

This chain uses TRBV2 with TRBJ1-5; 7 bases fit TRBD1. The ends lost 5 bases at V and 6 bases at J; junction bases unmatched: 16. CDR3 size: 17 residues. Germline CDR1 is SNHLY and CDR2 is FYNNEI. CDR3 residues: CASSLPPAGGIGQPQHF. The CDR3 coding sequence is TGTGCCAGCAGTCTCCCCCCGGCAGGGGGGATCGGTCAGCCCCAGCATTTT.

CDR3 DNA sequence: TGTGCCAGCAGCCAAGGGGGCGGGACTGGGGATGAGCAGTTCTTC. Its protein product is CASSQGGGTGDEQFF. The J gene is TRBJ2-1, the V gene TRBV4-2, with a tentative D call TRBD2 (6 bases). Per germline, CDR1 LGHNA and CDR2 YNFKEQ. This CDR3 comprises 15 residues. V lost 1 base to trimming and J lost 8 bases, with 15 bases between them.

This clone has a handful of counts. This chain uses TRBV5-1 with TRBJ2-3; TRBD2 aligns across 9 bases. Germline CDR1 is SGHRS and CDR2 is YFSETQ. The CDR3 covers 16 residues. V was clipped by 4 bases and J by 7 bases; unmatched bases: 13. CDR3 sequence (DNA): TGCGCCAGCAGCAAAGGGGAAGGGACTAGCAGTAATACGCAGTATTTT. Translation gives CASSKGEGTSSNTQYF.

The V and J genes are TRBV28 and TRBJ1-1, with D possibly TRBD1 on 6 matching bases. CDR1 is MDHEN and CDR2 is SYDVKM in the germline V gene. The CDR3 length is 15 residues. The V end lost 0 bases, the J end lost 4 bases, and 12 bases lay between the germline ends. DNA of the CDR3: TGTGCCAGCAGTTTATGGCAGGGGTTAGGCACTGAAGCTTTCTTT. As protein: CASSLWQGLGTEAFF.

The J gene is TRBJ1-5, the V gene TRBV30; D is ambiguous. Trimming pared 3 bases from V and 0 bases from J, leaving 9 bases between. Looked up from germline, CDR1 is GTSNPN and CDR2 is SVGIG (reference sequence). CDR3 length: 14 residues. CDR3 sequence (DNA): TGTGCCTGGAGCGCAGTTACTAGCAATCAGCCCCAGCATTTT. As protein: CAWSAVTSNQPQHF.

The chain joins TRBV11-2 to TRBJ2-7, with 8 bases aligning to TRBD1. The CDR3 runs to 13 residues. The trim removed 4 bases at V and 2 bases at J, leaving 1 base unmatched. CDR1 is SGHAT, CDR2 FQNNGV, per germline. The CDR3 bases are TGTGCCAGCAGCTGGACAGGGACCTACGAGCAGTACTTC. Protein product: CASSWTGTYEQYF.

V usage is TRBV7-3 and J usage is TRBJ2-6; tentative D call: TRBD1 (5 bases). CDR1 and CDR2 (germline): SGHTA, FQGTGA. V was cut by 4 bases and J by 1 base, with 8 bases left in between. The CDR3 runs 15 residues. The DNA of the CDR3 is TGTGCCAGCAGCTCCGCAGGGTCTGGGGCCAACGTCCTGACTTTC. Its protein product is CASSSAGSGANVLTF.

The chain couples TRBV2 to TRBJ1-1; tentatively, D is TRBD1 (6 bases). With 5 bases removed from V and 1 base from J, the gap between germline ends came to 11 bases. CDR1 SNHLY and CDR2 FYNNEI come from the germline V gene. This CDR3 has 14 amino acids. As DNA, the CDR3 is TGTGCCAGCAGTTACAGGGATGCGAACACTGAAGCTTTCTTT. Its translation is CASSYRDANTEAFF.

This clone has only one observation. J is TRBJ2-1 and V is TRBV6-5; possibly TRBD1 for D (5 bases). Germline values: CDR1 MNHEY, CDR2 SVGAGI. There are 15 residues in the CDR3. Trimming removed 9 bases at V and 5 bases at J, with 20 bases between. The CDR3 sequence: CASSPWGPTNNEQFF. CDR3 DNA sequence: TGTGCCAGTTCACCCTGGGGCCCGACGAACAATGAGCAGTTCTTC.